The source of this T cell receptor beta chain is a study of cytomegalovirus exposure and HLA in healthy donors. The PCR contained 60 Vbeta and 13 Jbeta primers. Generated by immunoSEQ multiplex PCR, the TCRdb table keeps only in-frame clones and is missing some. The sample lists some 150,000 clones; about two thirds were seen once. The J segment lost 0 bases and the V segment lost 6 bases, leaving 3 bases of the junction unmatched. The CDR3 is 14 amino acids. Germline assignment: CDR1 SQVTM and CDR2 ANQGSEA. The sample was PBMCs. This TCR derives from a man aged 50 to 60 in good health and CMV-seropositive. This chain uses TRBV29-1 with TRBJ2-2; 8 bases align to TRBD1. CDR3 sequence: CSVQGQANTGELFF. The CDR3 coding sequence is TGCAGCGTCCAGGGACAGGCGAACACCGGGGAGCTGTTTTTT.